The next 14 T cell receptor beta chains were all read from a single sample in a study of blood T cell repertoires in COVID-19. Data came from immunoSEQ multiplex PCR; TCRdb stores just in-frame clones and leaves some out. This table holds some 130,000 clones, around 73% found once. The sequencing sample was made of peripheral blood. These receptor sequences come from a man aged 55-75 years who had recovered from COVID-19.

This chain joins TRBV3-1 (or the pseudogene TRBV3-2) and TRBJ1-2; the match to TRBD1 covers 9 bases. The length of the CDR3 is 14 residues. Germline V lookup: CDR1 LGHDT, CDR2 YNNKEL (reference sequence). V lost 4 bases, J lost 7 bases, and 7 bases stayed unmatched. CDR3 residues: CASSRDRVIGGYTF. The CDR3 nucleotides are TGTGCCAGCAGCCGGGACAGGGTTATAGGTGGCTACACCTTC.

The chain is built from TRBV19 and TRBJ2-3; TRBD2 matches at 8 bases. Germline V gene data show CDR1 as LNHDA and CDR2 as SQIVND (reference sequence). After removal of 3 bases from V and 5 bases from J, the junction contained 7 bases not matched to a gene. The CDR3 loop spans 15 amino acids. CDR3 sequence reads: CASSMSSGAVDTQYF. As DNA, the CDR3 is TGTGCCAGTAGTATGAGTAGCGGGGCCGTAGATACGCAGTATTTT.

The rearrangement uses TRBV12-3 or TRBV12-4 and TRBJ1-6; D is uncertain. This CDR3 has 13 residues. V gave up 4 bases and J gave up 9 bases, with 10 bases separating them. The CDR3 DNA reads TGTGCCAGCAGTTCCTGGGAGAGTTCACCCCTCCACTTT. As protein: CASSSWESSPLHF.

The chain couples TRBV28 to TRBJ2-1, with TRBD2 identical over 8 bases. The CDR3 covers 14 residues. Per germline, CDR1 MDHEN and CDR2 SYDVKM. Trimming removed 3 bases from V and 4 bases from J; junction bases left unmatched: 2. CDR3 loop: CASSLLAGYNEQFF. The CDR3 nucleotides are TGTGCCAGCAGTTTGCTAGCGGGTTACAATGAGCAGTTCTTC.

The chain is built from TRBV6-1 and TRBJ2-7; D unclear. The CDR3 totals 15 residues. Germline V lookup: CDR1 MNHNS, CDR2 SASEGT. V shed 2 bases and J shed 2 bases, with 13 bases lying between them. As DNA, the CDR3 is TGTGCCAGCAGTGAATTTTCTGGTGGCCCCTACGAGCAGTACTTC. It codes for CASSEFSGGPYEQYF.

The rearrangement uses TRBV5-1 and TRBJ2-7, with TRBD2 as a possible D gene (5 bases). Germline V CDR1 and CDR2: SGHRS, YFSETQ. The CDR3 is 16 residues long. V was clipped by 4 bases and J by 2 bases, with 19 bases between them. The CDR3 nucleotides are TGCGCCAGCAGCGGACCCGGACTCCGTAATGCCTACGAGCAGTACTTC. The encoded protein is CASSGPGLRNAYEQYF.

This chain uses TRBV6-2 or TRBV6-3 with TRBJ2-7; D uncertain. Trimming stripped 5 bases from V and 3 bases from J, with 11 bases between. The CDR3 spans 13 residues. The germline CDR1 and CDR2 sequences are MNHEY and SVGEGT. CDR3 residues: CASSVRTGYEQYF. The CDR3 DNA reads TGTGCCAGCAGTGTTCGAACTGGCTACGAGCAGTACTTC.

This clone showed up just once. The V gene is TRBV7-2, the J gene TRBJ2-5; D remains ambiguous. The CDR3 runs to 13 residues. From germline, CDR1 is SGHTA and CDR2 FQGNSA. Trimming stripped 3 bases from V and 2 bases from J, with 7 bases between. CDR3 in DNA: TGTGCCAGCAGCTTCTCCAGACAAGAGACCCAGTACTTC. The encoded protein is CASSFSRQETQYF. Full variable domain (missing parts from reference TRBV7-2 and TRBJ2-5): GAGVSQSPSNKVTEKGKDVELRCDPISGHTALYWYRQSLGQGLEFLIYFQGNSAPDKSGLPSDRFSAERTGGSVSTLTIQRTQQEDSAVYLCASSFSRQETQYFGPGTRLLVL.

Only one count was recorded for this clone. CDR3 sequence (DNA): TGTGCCCGGTGGGGGCCCCCCCCCTGGGATGAAAAACTGTTTTTT. It encodes CARWGPPPWDEKLFF. This chain links TRBV6-9 with TRBJ1-4; D perhaps matches TRBD1 (6 bases). Trimming took off 11 bases at V and 6 bases at J, with 22 bases between the two ends. Germline loops: CDR1 MNHGY, CDR2 SVAAGI. The CDR3 is 15 amino acids.

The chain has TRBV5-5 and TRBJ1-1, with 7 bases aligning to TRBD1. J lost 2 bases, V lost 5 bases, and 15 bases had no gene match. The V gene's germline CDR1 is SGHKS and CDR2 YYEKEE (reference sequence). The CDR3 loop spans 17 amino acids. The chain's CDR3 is CASSHTQPGQSNTEAFF. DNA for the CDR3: TGTGCCAGCAGTCACACTCAGCCGGGACAGAGTAACACTGAAGCTTTCTTT.

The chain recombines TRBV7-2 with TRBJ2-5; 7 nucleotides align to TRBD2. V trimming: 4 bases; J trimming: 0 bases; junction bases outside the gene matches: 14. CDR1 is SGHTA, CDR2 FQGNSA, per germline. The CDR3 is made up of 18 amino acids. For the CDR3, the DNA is TGTGCCAGCAGCTCCCCTCTTCGGGGAGGGCGGCACCAAGAGACCCAGTACTTC. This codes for CASSSPLRGGRHQETQYF.

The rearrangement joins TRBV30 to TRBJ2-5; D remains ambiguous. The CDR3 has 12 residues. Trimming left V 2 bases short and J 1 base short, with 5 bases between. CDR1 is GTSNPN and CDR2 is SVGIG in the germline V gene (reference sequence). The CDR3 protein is CAWSNSQETQYF. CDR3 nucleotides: TGTGCCTGGAGTAATAGCCAAGAGACCCAGTACTTC.

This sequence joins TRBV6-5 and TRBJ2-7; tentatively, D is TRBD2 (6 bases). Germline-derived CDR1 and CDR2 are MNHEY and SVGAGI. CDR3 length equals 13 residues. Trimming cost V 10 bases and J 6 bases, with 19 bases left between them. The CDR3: CATSTEGGSEQYF. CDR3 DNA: TGTGCCACGTCAACCGAGGGAGGAAGCGAGCAGTACTTC.

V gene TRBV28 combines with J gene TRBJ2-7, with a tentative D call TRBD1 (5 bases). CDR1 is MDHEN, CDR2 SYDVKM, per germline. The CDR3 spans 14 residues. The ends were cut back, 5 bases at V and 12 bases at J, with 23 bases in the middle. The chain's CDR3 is CASSVRGTLRWWYF. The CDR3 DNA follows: TGTGCCAGCAGTGTAAGGGGTACCCTACGATGGTGGTACTTC. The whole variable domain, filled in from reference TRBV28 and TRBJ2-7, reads DVKVTQSSRYLVKRTGEKVFLECVQDMDHENMFWYRQDPGLGLRLIYFSYDVKMKEKGDIPEGYSVSREKKERFSLILESASTNQTSMYLCASSVRGTLRWWYFGPGTRLTVT.